What follows are 13 T cell receptor beta chains derived from one specimen sequenced in a study of Graves' ophthalmopathy and Graves' hyperthyroidism. Researchers took RNA transcripts and amplified TCR beta CDR3 regions from them. Second-round multiplex PCR came after a first-round RT-PCR that employed HTBI primers. Each CDR3 protein is one row after TCRdb ran MiXCR on the multiplex PCR reads. The table has some 380,000 distinct CDR3 sequences, 15% to 17% seen once. Sequences were obtained from peripheral blood. The source of these receptors is a woman aged 18-29 years with stable Graves' hyperthyroidism.

This clonotype has a count of ten or more. V and J are TRBV6-2 or TRBV6-3 and TRBJ2-5; D is uncertain. From germline, CDR1 is MNHEY and CDR2 SVGEGT. The CDR3 loop spans 11 amino acids. The V and J ends lost 6 bases and 3 bases respectively, with 5 bases between them. The CDR3 DNA is TGTGCCAGCAGAGGGAAAGAGACCCAGTACTTC. It yields the protein CASRGKETQYF.

This clonotype has at least ten counts. The chain joins TRBV15 to TRBJ2-7; no firm D call. This CDR3 contains 13 residues. Germline V gene lookup returns CDR1 LNHNV and CDR2 YYDKDF (reference sequence). Trimming left V 1 base short and J 2 bases short, with 6 bases between. CDR3 DNA: TGTGCCACCAGCAGAGTAGGGACCTACGAGCAGTACTTC. It yields the protein CATSRVGTYEQYF.

This clonotype appeared many times. This chain joins TRBV7-2 and TRBJ1-2; the D is unclear. Germline CDR1 SGHTA, CDR2 FQGNSA. Trimming cost V 7 bases and J 6 bases, with 12 bases left between them. The CDR3 loop spans 12 amino acids. The CDR3 coding sequence is TGTGCCAGCAACATTCCACGGGATGGCTACACCTTC. Encoded protein: CASNIPRDGYTF.

At least ten counts were recorded for this clonotype. This rearrangement joins TRBV5-1 to TRBJ1-1, with no clear D. The CDR3 runs to 14 residues. Looked up from germline, CDR1 is SGHRS and CDR2 is YFSETQ. V was pared by 3 bases and J by 1 base, with 10 bases between. The CDR3 DNA sequence: TGCGCCAGCAGCTGGGAGGGAGGGAACACTGAAGCTTTCTTT. Translation gives CASSWEGGNTEAFF.

This clonotype appeared many times. This chain links TRBV2 with TRBJ1-1; perhaps TRBD1 as D (5 bases). Germline assignment: CDR1 SNHLY and CDR2 FYNNEI. The V and J ends lost 7 bases and 0 bases respectively, with 15 bases between them. The CDR3 is 15 amino acids. CDR3 region: CASTFQGTMNTEAFF. CDR3 nucleotides: TGTGCCAGCACTTTCCAGGGCACCATGAACACTGAAGCTTTCTTT. The complete variable domain, with remaining parts taken from reference TRBV2 and TRBJ1-1, reads EPEVTQTPSHQVTQMGQEVILRCVPISNHLYFYWYRQILGQKVEFLVSFYNNEISEKSEIFDDQFSVERPDGSNFTLKIRSTKLEDSAMYFCASTFQGTMNTEAFFGQGTRLTVV.

This clonotype was seen only a few times. The J gene is TRBJ2-7, the V gene TRBV7-2, with 7 nucleotides matching TRBD1. This CDR3 is 14 amino acids long. Germline assignment: CDR1 SGHTA and CDR2 FQGNSA. V lost 5 bases and J lost 2; bases outside the gene matches: 6. CDR3: CASSRQGPTYEQYF. The CDR3 DNA follows: TGTGCCAGCAGCCGACAGGGACCTACCTACGAGCAGTACTTC.

This clonotype was seen repeatedly, ten times or more. V gene TRBV2 combines with J gene TRBJ1-2; a possible D gene is TRBD1 (5 bases). V was clipped by 1 base and J by 1 base, with 7 bases between them. The length of the CDR3 is 14 residues. Germline CDR1 SNHLY, CDR2 FYNNEI. CDR3 loop: CASSEGGNNYGYTF. The CDR3 nucleotides read TGTGCCAGCAGTGAAGGGGGGAATAACTATGGCTACACCTTC.

This clonotype was found a few times. The chain combines TRBV29-1 with TRBJ1-1; 10 nucleotides line up with TRBD1. The junction had 1 base not matched to a gene; V was cut back by 4 bases and J by 5 bases. The CDR3 covers 12 residues. CDR1 SQVTM and CDR2 ANQGSEA come from the germline V gene. The CDR3 DNA is TGCAGCGTTGGGACAGGGGGGACTGAAGCTTTCTTT. It translates to CSVGTGGTEAFF.

This clonotype was picked up a small number of times. The J gene is TRBJ2-2, the V gene TRBV4-1, with D possibly being TRBD1 (6 bases). Germline CDR1 and CDR2: MGHRA and YSYEKL. The length of the CDR3 is 15 residues. V lost 4 bases to trimming and J lost 5 bases, with 14 bases between them. CDR3 in DNA: TGCGCCAGCAGCCCCCGACAGGAGATAACCGGGGAGCTGTTTTTT. It specifies CASSPRQEITGELFF.

V is TRBV6-1 and J is TRBJ1-1, with 8 bases aligning to TRBD1. After removal of 6 bases from V and 1 base from J, the junction contained 4 bases not matched to a gene. This CDR3 region has 14 residues. Germline values: CDR1 MNHNS, CDR2 SASEGT. CDR3 loop: CASRGQATNTEAFF. In DNA form, the CDR3 reads TGTGCCAGCAGGGGACAGGCGACGAACACTGAAGCTTTCTTT.

This clonotype was counted many times. V gene TRBV12-5 combines with J gene TRBJ2-7, with D unclear. Germline V gene lookup returns CDR1 LGHNT and CDR2 FRNRAP. With 3 bases removed from V and 3 bases from J, the gap between germline ends came to 6 bases. The CDR3 runs 12 residues. DNA for the CDR3: TGTGCTAGTGGTTTCAGCGTCTACGAGCAGTACTTC. Residues: CASGFSVYEQYF.

This clonotype was detected many times. The chain employs TRBV11-2 and TRBJ1-5; D call uncertain. This CDR3 is 18 amino acids long. Trimming removed 2 bases from V and 2 bases from J, with 19 bases in between. Looked up from germline, CDR1 is SGHAT and CDR2 is FQNNGV. DNA of the CDR3: TGTGCCAGCAGCTTAAACCCTGGGTGGTCTAGGGGCAATCAGCCCCAGCATTTT. Residues: CASSLNPGWSRGNQPQHF. Full variable domain (remainder filled in from reference TRBV11-2 and TRBJ1-5): EAGVAQSPRYKIIEKRQSVAFWCNPISGHATLYWYQQILGQGPKLLIQFQNNGVVDDSQLPKDRFSAERLKGVDSTLKIQPAKLEDSAVYLCASSLNPGWSRGNQPQHFGDGTRLSIL.

This clonotype was counted many times. The J gene is TRBJ1-3, the V gene TRBV24-1; D unclear. Trimming shortened V by 2 bases and J by 4 bases, and 11 bases separated the two germline ends. Germline V gene data show CDR1 as KGHDR and CDR2 as SFDVKD. The CDR3 is 15 residues long. CDR3 sequence reads: CATSDSRTAGNTIYF. CDR3 nucleotide sequence: TGTGCCACCAGTGATTCTCGGACGGCCGGAAACACCATATATTTT.